Following are 20 T cell receptor beta chains from one sample sequenced in a study of blood T cell repertoires in COVID-19. Using immunoSEQ multiplex PCR, the repertoire was profiled, and TCRdb retains in-frame clones only, with some absent. The sample includes about 250,000 clones, 86% seen only once; the top ten take about 6%. The sample consisted of peripheral blood. Receptors were obtained from an elderly woman with COVID-19, enrolled during active disease.

This clone was recorded only once. V usage is TRBV19 and J usage is TRBJ1-1; TRBD1 matches 9 bases. The length of the CDR3 is 14 residues. The junction had 5 bases not matched to a gene; V was cut back by 6 bases and J by 3 bases. Germline V CDR1 and CDR2: LNHDA, SQIVND (reference sequence). Here the CDR3 DNA reads TGTGCCAGTAGCTCCGGGACAGGGTACACTGAAGCTTTCTTT. Translated: CASSSGTGYTEAFF. Combining the CDR3 with reference TRBV19 and TRBJ1-1 gives the whole variable domain DGGITQSPKYLFRKEGQNVTLSCEQNLNHDAMYWYRQDPGQGLRLIYYSQIVNDFQKGDIAEGYSVSREKKESFPLTVTSAQKNPTAFYLCASSSGTGYTEAFFGQGTRLTVV.

The J gene is TRBJ2-1, the V gene TRBV11-2, with D maybe TRBD2 (5 bases). Germline loops: CDR1 SGHAT, CDR2 FQNNGV. This CDR3 is built from 14 residues. V lost 3 bases and J lost 7, with 13 bases in between. The CDR3 loop is CASSFEGARNEQFF. Here the CDR3 DNA reads TGTGCCAGCAGCTTCGAGGGAGCGAGGAATGAGCAGTTCTTC. Based on the CDR3 plus reference TRBV11-2 and TRBJ2-1, the full variable domain is EAGVAQSPRYKIIEKRQSVAFWCNPISGHATLYWYQQILGQGPKLLIQFQNNGVVDDSQLPKDRFSAERLKGVDSTLKIQPAKLEDSAVYLCASSFEGARNEQFFGPGTRLTVL.

The gene calls are TRBV7-2 and TRBJ1-2, with D perhaps matching TRBD1 (5 bases). The CDR3 has 14 amino acids. Germline CDR1 reads SGHTA; CDR2 reads FQGNSA. V dropped 2 bases and J dropped 10 bases, with 17 bases sitting between them. CDR3 in amino acids: CASSLNSAGWAYTF. Here the CDR3 DNA reads TGTGCCAGCAGCTTAAATTCGGCAGGGTGGGCCTACACCTTC.

The CDR3 region has the DNA TGCGCCGTCCGACTAGACCAAGATACGCAGTATTTT. It yields the protein CAVRLDQDTQYF. V gene TRBV10-2 combines with J gene TRBJ2-3; D may be TRBD2 (6 bases). The CDR3 has 12 residues. Germline CDR1 reads WSHSY; CDR2 reads SAAADI. V lost 11 bases to trimming and J lost 5 bases, with 14 bases between them.

The gene calls are TRBV19 and TRBJ1-5; no definite D call. The V end lost 5 bases, the J end lost 4 bases, and 18 bases lay between the germline ends. Germline V gene data show CDR1 as LNHDA and CDR2 as SQIVND (reference sequence). This CDR3 contains 16 residues. The CDR3 bases are TGTGCCAGTAGTCTCGGGTCGGATGTCCGTAATCAGCCCCAGCATTTT. Translation gives CASSLGSDVRNQPQHF.

In nucleotides, the CDR3 is TGCGCCAGCAGCTTTACCCCCCTCGAGTCCTACAATGAGCAGTTCTTC. It translates to CASSFTPLESYNEQFF. This chain uses TRBV5-1 with TRBJ2-1; D gene unclear. V was trimmed by 2 bases and J by 1 base, leaving 13 bases between them. The CDR3 spans 16 residues. Germline V CDR1 and CDR2: SGHRS, YFSETQ. Full variable domain (remainder filled in from reference TRBV5-1 and TRBJ2-1): KAGVTQTPRYLIKTRGQQVTLSCSPISGHRSVSWYQQTPGQGLQFLFEYFSETQRNKGNFPGRFSGRQFSNSRSEMNVSTLELGDSALYLCASSFTPLESYNEQFFGPGTRLTVL.

V is TRBV4-1 and J is TRBJ1-1; D is uncertain. Trimming removed 4 bases from V and 8 bases from J, with 14 bases in between. The CDR3 loop spans 13 amino acids. Germline CDR1 MGHRA, CDR2 YSYEKL. The CDR3 loop is CASSPSRGTEAFF. The CDR3 DNA is TGCGCCAGCAGCCCATCTCGCGGTACAGAAGCTTTCTTT.

The V and J genes are TRBV28 and TRBJ2-7, with 7 bases identical to TRBD1. This CDR3 is 14 amino acids long. The V gene's germline CDR1 is MDHEN and CDR2 SYDVKM. Losses at the gene ends were 1 base for V and 3 bases for J; bases not matched to a gene: 3. This CDR3 reads CASSLSGQYYEQYV. DNA for the CDR3: TGTGCCAGCAGTTTATCGGGACAGTACTACGAGCAGTACGTC.

This rearrangement joins TRBV10-3 to TRBJ1-2; 9 bases align to TRBD1. The germline CDR1 and CDR2 sequences are ENHRY and SYGVKD. CDR3 length: 12 amino acids. The V segment lost 7 bases and the J segment 6 bases; nucleotides outside the gene matches: 3. Written as DNA, the CDR3 is TGTGCCATCACAGGGGACAGGGATGGCTACACCTTC. Protein product: CAITGDRDGYTF.

V and J are TRBV12-5 and TRBJ1-2, with TRBD1 as a possible D gene (5 bases). V dropped 1 base and J dropped 10 bases, with 16 bases sitting between them. There are 14 residues in the CDR3. In germline, CDR1 is LGHNT, CDR2 FRNRAP. CDR3 sequence (DNA): TGTGCTAGTGGTTTGGCCGACAGCCCCGTTTCCTACACCTTC. As protein: CASGLADSPVSYTF.

The chain has TRBV27 and TRBJ1-6; D may be TRBD1 (6 bases). Germline V gene lookup returns CDR1 MNHEY and CDR2 SMNVEV (reference sequence). The CDR3 covers 12 residues. V gave up 5 bases and J gave up 10 bases, with 9 bases separating them. The CDR3 reads CASSLQGSPLHF. The CDR3 nucleotides read TGTGCCAGCAGTCTACAGGGCTCACCCCTCCACTTT.

The rearrangement links TRBV7-7 to TRBJ2-5; possible D gene TRBD2, 5 bases. The germline CDR1 and CDR2 sequences are SSHAT and FNYEAQ (reference sequence). The ends were cut back, 3 bases at V and 2 bases at J, with 7 bases in the middle. CDR3 size: 13 residues. The CDR3 coding sequence is TGTGCCAGCAGCTTCGGGGTACAAGAGACCCAGTACTTC. It yields the protein CASSFGVQETQYF.

The chain is built from TRBV28 and TRBJ2-2; weak D call: TRBD1 (6 bases). The CDR3 covers 14 residues. V shed 5 bases and J shed 5 bases, with 12 bases lying between them. Per the germline V gene, CDR1 is MDHEN and CDR2 is SYDVKM. The CDR3 bases are TGTGCCAGCAGTGAACAGGGAAATACCGGGGAGCTGTTTTTT. The encoded protein is CASSEQGNTGELFF. Full variable domain (outside the CDR3, taken from reference TRBV28 and TRBJ2-2): DVKVTQSSRYLVKRTGEKVFLECVQDMDHENMFWYRQDPGLGLRLIYFSYDVKMKEKGDIPEGYSVSREKKERFSLILESASTNQTSMYLCASSEQGNTGELFFGEGSRLTVL.

This chain connects TRBV18 to TRBJ1-1, with D possibly being TRBD1 (6 bases). V lost 3 bases and J lost 3, with 11 bases in between. The CDR3 is made up of 14 amino acids. From germline, CDR1 is KGHSH and CDR2 LQKENI. CDR3 bases: TGTGCCAGCTCACCGGACAGAGGGGACACTGAAGCTTTCTTT. Protein product: CASSPDRGDTEAFF.

This clone was counted a single time. The chain has TRBV6-5 and TRBJ1-3; D not certain. CDR1 MNHEY and CDR2 SVGAGI come from the germline V gene. Deletions cut 8 bases from V and 2 bases from J, with 16 bases between. The CDR3 has 15 residues. In nucleotides, the CDR3 is TGTGCCAGCGGGAGGAGAGCTAGCACTGGAAACACCATATATTTT. It specifies CASGRRASTGNTIYF.

V gene TRBV5-1 combines with J gene TRBJ1-4; D is possibly TRBD1 (5 bases). V lost 4 bases to trimming and J lost 4 bases, with 11 bases between them. The CDR3 runs to 14 residues. Germline CDR1 SGHRS, CDR2 YFSETQ. This CDR3 is CASSITGDNEKLFF. CDR3 DNA: TGCGCCAGCAGCATCACAGGAGATAATGAAAAACTGTTTTTT.

The chain carries TRBV4-3 and TRBJ1-2, with D possibly being TRBD1 (5 bases). CDR1 LGHNA and CDR2 YSLEER come from the germline V gene. The ends were cut back, 1 base at V and 4 bases at J, with 10 bases in the middle. The CDR3 is made up of 14 amino acids. As DNA, the CDR3 is TGCGCCAGCAGCCAAGGAATCGGGGGCTATGGCTACACCTTC. Amino acids: CASSQGIGGYGYTF.

The rearrangement joins TRBV27 to TRBJ1-1, with TRBD1 as a possible D gene (6 bases). The CDR3 extends over 16 amino acids. Germline values: CDR1 MNHEY, CDR2 SMNVEV (reference sequence). The V and J ends lost 0 bases and 1 base respectively, with 12 bases between them. The CDR3 coding sequence is TGTGCCAGCAGTTTATCTTGGGGGCGCGGGAACACTGAAGCTTTCTTT. Protein product: CASSLSWGRGNTEAFF.

V and J are TRBV14 and TRBJ2-3, with unresolved D. This CDR3 has 11 amino acids. Germline CDR1 is SGHDN and CDR2 is FVKESK. V lost 1 base and J lost 8, with 4 bases in between. The CDR3 coding sequence is TGTGCCAGCAGCCAAGCTCTTACGCAGTATTTT. This gives the protein CASSQALTQYF.

The CDR3 DNA reads as TGCGCCAGCAGCGCACGGGAGAACACTGAAGCTTTCTTT. Amino acid sequence: CASSARENTEAFF. V usage is TRBV5-1 and J usage is TRBJ1-1, with D unclear. Between the trimmed V and J ends, which lost 4 bases and 1 base, there was a span of 8 bases. The CDR3 is made up of 13 amino acids. CDR1 is SGHRS and CDR2 is YFSETQ in the germline V gene.